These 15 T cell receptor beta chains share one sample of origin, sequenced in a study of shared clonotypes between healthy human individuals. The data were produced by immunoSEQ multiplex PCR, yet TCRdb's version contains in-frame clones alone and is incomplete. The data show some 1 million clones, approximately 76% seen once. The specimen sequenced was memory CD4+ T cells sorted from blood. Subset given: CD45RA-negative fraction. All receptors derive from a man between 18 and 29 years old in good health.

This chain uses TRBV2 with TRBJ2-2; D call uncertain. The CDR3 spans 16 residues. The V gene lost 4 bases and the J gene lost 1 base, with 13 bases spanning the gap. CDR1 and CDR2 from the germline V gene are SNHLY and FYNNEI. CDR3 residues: CASSAARSLNTGELFF. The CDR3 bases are TGTGCCAGCAGTGCGGCCAGGTCATTGAACACCGGGGAGCTGTTTTTT.

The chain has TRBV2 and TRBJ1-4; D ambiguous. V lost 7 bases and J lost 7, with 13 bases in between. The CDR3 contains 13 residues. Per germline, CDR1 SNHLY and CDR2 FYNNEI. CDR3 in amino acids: CASTQISPEKLFF. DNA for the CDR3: TGTGCCAGCACTCAGATAAGCCCTGAAAAACTGTTTTTT.

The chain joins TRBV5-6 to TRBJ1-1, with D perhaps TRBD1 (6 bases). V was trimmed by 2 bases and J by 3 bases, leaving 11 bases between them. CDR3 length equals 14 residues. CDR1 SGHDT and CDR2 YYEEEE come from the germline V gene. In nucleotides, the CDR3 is TGTGCCAGCAGCTTTGGGGGCGTGGACACTGAAGCTTTCTTT. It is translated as CASSFGGVDTEAFF.

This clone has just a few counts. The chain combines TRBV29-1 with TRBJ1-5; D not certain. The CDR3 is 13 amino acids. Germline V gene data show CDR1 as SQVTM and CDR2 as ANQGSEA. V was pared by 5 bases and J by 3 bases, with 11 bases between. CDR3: CSVSSGPNQPQHF. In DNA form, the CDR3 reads TGCAGCGTTTCCTCAGGACCCAATCAGCCCCAGCATTTT.

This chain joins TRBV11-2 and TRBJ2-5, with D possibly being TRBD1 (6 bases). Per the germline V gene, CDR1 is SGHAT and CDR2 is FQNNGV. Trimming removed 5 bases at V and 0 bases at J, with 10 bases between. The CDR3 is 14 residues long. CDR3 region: CASSRQGYQETQYF. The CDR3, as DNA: TGTGCCAGCAGCCGCCAGGGGTACCAAGAGACCCAGTACTTC. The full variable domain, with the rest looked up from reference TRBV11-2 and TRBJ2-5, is EAGVAQSPRYKIIEKRQSVAFWCNPISGHATLYWYQQILGQGPKLLIQFQNNGVVDDSQLPKDRFSAERLKGVDSTLKIQPAKLEDSAVYLCASSRQGYQETQYFGPGTRLLVL.

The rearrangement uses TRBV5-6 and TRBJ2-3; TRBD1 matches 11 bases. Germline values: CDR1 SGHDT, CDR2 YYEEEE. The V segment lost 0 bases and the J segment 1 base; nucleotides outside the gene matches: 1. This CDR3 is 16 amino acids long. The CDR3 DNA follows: TGTGCCAGCAGCTTGGTGGACAGGGGGCGCACAGATACGCAGTATTTT. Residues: CASSLVDRGRTDTQYF.

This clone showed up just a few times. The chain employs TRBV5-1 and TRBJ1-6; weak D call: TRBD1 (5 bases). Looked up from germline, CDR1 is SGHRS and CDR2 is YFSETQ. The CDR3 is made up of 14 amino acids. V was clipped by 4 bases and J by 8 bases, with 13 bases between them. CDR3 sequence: CASSPRDGDSPLHF. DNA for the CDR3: TGCGCCAGCAGCCCCCGGGACGGGGATTCACCCCTCCACTTT.

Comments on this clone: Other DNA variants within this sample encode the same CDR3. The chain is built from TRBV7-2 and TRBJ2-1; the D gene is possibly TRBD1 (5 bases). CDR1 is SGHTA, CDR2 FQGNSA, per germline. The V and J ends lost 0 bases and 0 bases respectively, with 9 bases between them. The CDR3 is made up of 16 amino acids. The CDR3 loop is CASSLAEGASYNEQFF. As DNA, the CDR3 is TGTGCCAGCAGCTTAGCGGAAGGGGCCTCCTACAATGAGCAGTTCTTC.

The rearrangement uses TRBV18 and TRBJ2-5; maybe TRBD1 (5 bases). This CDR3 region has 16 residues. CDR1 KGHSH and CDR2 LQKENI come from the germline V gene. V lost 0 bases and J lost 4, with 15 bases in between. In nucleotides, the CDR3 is TGTGCCAGCTCACCACCCGGATTAGCCCAGGGAGAGACCCAGTACTTC. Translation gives CASSPPGLAQGETQYF.

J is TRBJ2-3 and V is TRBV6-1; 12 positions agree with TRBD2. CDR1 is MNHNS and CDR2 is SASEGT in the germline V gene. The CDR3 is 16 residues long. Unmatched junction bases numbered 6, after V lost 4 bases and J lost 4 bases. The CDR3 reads CASSGDPSGGADTQYF. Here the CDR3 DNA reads TGTGCCAGCAGTGGAGACCCTAGCGGGGGGGCAGATACGCAGTATTTT.

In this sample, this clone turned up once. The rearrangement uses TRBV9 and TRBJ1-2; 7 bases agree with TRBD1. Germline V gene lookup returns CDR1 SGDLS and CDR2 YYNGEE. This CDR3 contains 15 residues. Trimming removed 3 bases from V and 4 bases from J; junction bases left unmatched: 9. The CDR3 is CASSEGVGDSYGYTF. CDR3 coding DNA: TGTGCCAGCAGCGAAGGGGTAGGGGACAGCTATGGCTACACCTTC.

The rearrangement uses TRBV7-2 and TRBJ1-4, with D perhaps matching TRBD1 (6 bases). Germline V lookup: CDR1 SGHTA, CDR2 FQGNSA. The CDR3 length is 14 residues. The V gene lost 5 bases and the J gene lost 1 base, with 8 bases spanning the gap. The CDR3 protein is CASSPDRTNEKLFF. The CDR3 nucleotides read TGTGCCAGCAGCCCGGACAGAACTAATGAAAAACTGTTTTTT.

The CDR3 sequence: CASSDSTGLNTEAFF. The DNA of the CDR3 is TGTGCCAGCAGTGACTCGACAGGATTGAACACTGAAGCTTTCTTT. The chain recombines TRBV6-4 with TRBJ1-1; weak D call: TRBD1 (6 bases). The V gene lost 0 bases and the J gene lost 0 bases, with 8 bases spanning the gap. This CDR3 is 15 amino acids long. Germline CDR1 is MRHNA and CDR2 is SNTAGT.

The CDR3 sequence: CASSAIRVEGTEAFF. As DNA, the CDR3 is TGTGCCAGTAGTGCTATAAGGGTGGAGGGCACTGAAGCTTTCTTT. The rearrangement joins TRBV19 to TRBJ1-1; no definite D call. Per germline, CDR1 LNHDA and CDR2 SQIVND (reference sequence). The V end was cut by 5 bases, the J end by 4 bases, with 17 bases between. The CDR3 sequence is 15 residues long.

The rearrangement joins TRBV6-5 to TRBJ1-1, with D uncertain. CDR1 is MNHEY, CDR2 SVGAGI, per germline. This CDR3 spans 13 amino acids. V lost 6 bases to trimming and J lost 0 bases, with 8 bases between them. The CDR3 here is CASSGRMNTEAFF. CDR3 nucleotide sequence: TGTGCCAGCAGCGGACGGATGAACACTGAAGCTTTCTTT.